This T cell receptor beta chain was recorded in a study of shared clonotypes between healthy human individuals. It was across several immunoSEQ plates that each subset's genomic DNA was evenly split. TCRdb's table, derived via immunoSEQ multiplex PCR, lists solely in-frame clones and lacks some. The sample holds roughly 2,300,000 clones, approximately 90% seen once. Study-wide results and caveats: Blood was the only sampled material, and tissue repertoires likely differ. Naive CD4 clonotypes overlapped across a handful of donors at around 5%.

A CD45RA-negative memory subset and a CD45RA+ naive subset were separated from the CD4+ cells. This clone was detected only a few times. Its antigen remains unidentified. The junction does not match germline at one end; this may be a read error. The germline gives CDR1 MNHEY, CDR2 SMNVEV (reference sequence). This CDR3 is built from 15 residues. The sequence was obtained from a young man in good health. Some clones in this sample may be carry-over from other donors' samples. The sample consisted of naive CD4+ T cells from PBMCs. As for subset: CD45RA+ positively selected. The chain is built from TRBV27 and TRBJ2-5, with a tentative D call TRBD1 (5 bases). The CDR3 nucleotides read TGTGCCACCAGTTTAGGTCCCAGGGCACTTGAGACCCAGTACTTC. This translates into CATSLGPRALETQYF.